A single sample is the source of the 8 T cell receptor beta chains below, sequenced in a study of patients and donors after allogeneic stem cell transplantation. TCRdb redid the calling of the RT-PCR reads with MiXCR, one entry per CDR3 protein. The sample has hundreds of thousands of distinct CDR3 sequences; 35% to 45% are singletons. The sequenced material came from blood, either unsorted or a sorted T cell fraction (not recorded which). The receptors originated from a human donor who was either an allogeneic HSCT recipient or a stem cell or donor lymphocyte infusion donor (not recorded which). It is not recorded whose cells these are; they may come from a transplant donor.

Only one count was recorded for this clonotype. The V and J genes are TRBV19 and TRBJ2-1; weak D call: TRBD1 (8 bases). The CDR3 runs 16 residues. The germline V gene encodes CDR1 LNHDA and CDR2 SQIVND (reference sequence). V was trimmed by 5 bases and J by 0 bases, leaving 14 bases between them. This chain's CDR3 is CASSRQGRGSYNEQFF. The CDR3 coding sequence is TGTGCCAGTAGTCGACAGGGGAGGGGCTCCTACAATGAGCAGTTCTTC.

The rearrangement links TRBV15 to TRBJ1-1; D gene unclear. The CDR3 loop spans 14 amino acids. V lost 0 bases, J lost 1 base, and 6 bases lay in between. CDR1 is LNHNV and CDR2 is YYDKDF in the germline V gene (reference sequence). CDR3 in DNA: TGTGCCACCAGCAGAGATTTGAAGAACACTGAAGCTTTCTTT. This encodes CATSRDLKNTEAFF. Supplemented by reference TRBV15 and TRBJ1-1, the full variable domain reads DAMVIQNPRYQVTQFGKPVTLSCSQTLNHNVMYWYQQKSSQAPKLLFHYYDKDFNNEADTPDNFQSRRPNTSFCFLDIRSPGLGDTAMYLCATSRDLKNTEAFFGQGTRLTVV.

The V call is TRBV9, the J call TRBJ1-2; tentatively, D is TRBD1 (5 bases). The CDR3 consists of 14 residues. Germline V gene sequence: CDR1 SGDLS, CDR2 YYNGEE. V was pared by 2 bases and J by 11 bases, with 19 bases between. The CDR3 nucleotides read TGTGCCAGCAGCGTCTCCTCCGGGACTGAGGGATACACCTTC. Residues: CASSVSSGTEGYTF.

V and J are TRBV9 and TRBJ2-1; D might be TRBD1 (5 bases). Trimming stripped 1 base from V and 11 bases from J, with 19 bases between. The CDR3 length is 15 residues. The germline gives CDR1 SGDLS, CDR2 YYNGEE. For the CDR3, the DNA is TGTGCCAGCAGCGTAATTTCAGGGCTAAATGATAAGCAGTTCTTC. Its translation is CASSVISGLNDKQFF.

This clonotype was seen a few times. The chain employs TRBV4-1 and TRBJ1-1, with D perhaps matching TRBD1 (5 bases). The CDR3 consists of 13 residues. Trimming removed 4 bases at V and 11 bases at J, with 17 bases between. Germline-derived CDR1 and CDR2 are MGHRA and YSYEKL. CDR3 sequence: CASSLEKGIEAFF. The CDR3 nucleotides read TGCGCCAGCAGCCTAGAAAAGGGGATTGAGGCTTTCTTT.

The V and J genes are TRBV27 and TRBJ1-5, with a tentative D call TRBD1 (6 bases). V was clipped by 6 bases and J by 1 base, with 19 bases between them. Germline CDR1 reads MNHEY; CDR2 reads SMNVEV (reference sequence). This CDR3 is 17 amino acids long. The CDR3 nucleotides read TGTGCCAGCAGAATAGGGGGGACTTTAGGGAGCAATCAGCCCCAGCATTTT. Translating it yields CASRIGGTLGSNQPQHF.

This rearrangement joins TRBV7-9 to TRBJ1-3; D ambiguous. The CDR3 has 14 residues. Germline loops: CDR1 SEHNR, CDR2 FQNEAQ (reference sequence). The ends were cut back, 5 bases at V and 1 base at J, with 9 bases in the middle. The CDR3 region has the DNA TGTGCCAGCAGCCTGGAGACTTCTGGAAACACCATATATTTT. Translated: CASSLETSGNTIYF.

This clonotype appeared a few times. The CDR3 nucleotides read TGTGCCAGCAGCCCCTCGGAGGCTGGGGGCTACACCTTC. It specifies CASSPSEAGGYTF. The chain links TRBV6-5 to TRBJ1-2, with D hard to call. V was pared by 6 bases and J by 8 bases, with 16 bases between. Germline V gene data show CDR1 as MNHEY and CDR2 as SVGAGI. The CDR3 totals 13 residues.